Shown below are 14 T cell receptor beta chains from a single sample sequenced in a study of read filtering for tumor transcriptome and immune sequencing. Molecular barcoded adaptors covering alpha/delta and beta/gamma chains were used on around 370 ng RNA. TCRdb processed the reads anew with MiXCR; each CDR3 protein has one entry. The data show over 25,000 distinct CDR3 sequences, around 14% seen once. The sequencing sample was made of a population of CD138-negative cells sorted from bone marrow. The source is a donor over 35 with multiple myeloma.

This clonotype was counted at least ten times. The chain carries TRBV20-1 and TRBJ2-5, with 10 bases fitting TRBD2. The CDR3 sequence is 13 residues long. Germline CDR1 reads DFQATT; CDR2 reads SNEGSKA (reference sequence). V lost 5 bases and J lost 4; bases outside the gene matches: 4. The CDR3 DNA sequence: TGCAGTGCTCACTTAGCGGGAGGAGAGACCCAGTACTTC. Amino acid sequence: CSAHLAGGETQYF.

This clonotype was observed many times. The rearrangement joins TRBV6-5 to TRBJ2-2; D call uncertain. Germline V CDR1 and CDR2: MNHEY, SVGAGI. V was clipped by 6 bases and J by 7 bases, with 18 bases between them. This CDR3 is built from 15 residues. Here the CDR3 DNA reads TGTGCCAGCAGCTTAATGGGTATCGGCGGCGGGGAGCTGTTTTTT. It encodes CASSLMGIGGGELFF.

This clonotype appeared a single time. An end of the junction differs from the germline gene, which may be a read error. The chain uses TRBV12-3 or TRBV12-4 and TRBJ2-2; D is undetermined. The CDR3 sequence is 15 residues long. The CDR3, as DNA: TGTGCCCGCAGATTCGGTCATCTGAGCACCGGGGAGCTGTTTTTT. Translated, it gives CARRFGHLSTGELFF.

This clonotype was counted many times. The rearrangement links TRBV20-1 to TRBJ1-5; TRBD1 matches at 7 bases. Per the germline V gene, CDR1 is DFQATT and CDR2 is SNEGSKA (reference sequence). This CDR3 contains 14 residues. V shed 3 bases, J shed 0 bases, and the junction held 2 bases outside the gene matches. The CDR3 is CSASTGASNQPQHF. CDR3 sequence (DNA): TGCAGTGCTAGTACAGGGGCTAGCAATCAGCCCCAGCATTTT.

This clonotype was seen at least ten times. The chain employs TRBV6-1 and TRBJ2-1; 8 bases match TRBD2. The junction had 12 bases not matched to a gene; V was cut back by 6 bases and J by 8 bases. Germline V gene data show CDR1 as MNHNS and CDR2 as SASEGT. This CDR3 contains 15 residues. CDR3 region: CASRTRLAGGDEQFF. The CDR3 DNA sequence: TGTGCCAGCAGAACTAGGCTAGCGGGCGGGGATGAGCAGTTCTTC.

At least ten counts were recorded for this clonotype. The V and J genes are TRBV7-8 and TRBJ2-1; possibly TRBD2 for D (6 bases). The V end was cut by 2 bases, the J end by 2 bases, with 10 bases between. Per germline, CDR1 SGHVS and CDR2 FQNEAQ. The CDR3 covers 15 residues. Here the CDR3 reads CASSLYGRTYNEQFF. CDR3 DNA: TGTGCCAGCAGCTTATACGGGAGAACCTACAATGAGCAGTTCTTC.

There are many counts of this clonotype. CDR3 nucleotide sequence: TGCAGTGCTAGGTCCCCTTTTTCCGAAAAACTGTTTTTT. Translation gives CSARSPFSEKLFF. The chain joins TRBV20-1 to TRBJ1-4, with unresolved D. Trimming cost V 3 bases and J 8 bases, with 13 bases left between them. The V gene's germline CDR1 is DFQATT and CDR2 SNEGSKA (reference sequence). The CDR3 totals 13 residues.

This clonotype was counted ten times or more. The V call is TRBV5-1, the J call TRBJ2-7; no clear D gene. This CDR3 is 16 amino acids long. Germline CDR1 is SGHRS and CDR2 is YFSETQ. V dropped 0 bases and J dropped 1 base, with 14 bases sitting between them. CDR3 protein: CASSLGVDSLSYEQYF. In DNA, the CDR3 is TGCGCCAGCAGCTTGGGGGTCGACTCCCTATCCTACGAGCAGTACTTC.

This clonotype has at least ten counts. As DNA, the CDR3 is TGTGCCAGCAGCTTAGGGGGAGCCGGCACAGATACGCAGTATTTT. Protein: CASSLGGAGTDTQYF. J is TRBJ2-3 and V is TRBV3-1; D is possibly TRBD1 (6 bases). V was shortened by 5 bases and J by 1 base, with 13 bases between the two germline ends. CDR3 length equals 15 residues. Germline assignment: CDR1 LGHDT and CDR2 YNNKEL (reference sequence).

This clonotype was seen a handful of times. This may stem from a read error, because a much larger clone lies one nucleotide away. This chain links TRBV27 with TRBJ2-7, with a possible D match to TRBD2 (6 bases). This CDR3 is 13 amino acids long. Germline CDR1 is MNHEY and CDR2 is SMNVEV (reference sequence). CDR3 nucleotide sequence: TGTGCCAGCAGTCGGGAGATGTCCTACGAGCAGCACTTC. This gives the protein CASSREMSYEQHF.

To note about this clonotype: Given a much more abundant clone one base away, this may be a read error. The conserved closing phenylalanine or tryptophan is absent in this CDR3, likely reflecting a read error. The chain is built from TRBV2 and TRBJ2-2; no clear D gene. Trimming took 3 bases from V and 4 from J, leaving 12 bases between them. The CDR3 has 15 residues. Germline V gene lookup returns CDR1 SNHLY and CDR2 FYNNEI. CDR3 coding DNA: TGTGCCAGCAGTGAGGGTCGGCTTTCCACCGGGGAGCTGTTTTAT. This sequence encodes CASSEGRLSTGELFY.

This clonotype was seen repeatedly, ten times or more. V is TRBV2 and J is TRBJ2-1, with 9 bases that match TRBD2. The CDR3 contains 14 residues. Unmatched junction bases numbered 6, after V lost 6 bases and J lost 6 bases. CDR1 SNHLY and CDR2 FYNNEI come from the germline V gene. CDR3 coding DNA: TGTGCCAGCAGGGCTAGCGGGGCCCCCAATGAGCAGTTCTTC. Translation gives CASRASGAPNEQFF.

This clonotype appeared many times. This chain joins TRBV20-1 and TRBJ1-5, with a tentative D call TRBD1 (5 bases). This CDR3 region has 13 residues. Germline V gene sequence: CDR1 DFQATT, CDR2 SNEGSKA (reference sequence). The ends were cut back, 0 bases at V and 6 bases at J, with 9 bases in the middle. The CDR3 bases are TGCAGTGCTAGAGATAGGGGAACTCAGCCCCAGCATTTT. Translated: CSARDRGTQPQHF.

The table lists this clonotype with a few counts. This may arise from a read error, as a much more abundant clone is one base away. The CDR3 protein is CSAFSTDSYELYF. CDR3 DNA: TGCAGTGCTTTTTCGACAGACTCCTACGAGCTGTACTTC. This sequence joins TRBV20-1 and TRBJ2-7; maybe TRBD1 (5 bases). CDR1 and CDR2 from the germline V gene are DFQATT and SNEGSKA (reference sequence). CDR3 size: 13 residues.